This T cell receptor beta chain was captured in a study of shared clonotypes between healthy human individuals. It was CD45RO-negative cells, positively selected for CCR7, that made up naive CD8 cells, with terminally differentiated effector memory CD45RA+ cells excluded. Repertoires were generated with immunoSEQ multiplex PCR, while TCRdb's copy carries only in-frame clones and drops some. This table holds roughly 2.1 million clones, more than 85% found once. V lost 4 bases and J 0 bases, leaving 14 bases between the germline ends. The CDR3 extends over 15 amino acids. CDR1 SGHDT and CDR2 YYEEEE come from the germline V gene. Overall study results and limits: Enrolling few donors narrowed the genetic and exposure-history diversity that was represented. Against clonotypes common to all four donors, non-shared ones had lower generation probabilities. Naive CD4 clonotypes were shared across a handful of donors at roughly 5.3%.

Of note for this clone: The antigen is not known.

The sample was naive CD8+ T cells from PBMCs. This TCR derives from a man aged 18 to 29 in good health. Some clones in this sample may be carry-over from other donors' samples. V gene TRBV5-6 combines with J gene TRBJ2-7; no firm D call. CDR3 residues: CASSIEGSLSYEQYF. CDR3 bases: TGTGCCAGCAGCATTGAAGGCTCCCTCTCCTACGAGCAGTACTTC.